A selection of T cell receptor beta chains follows, all from one sample in a study of blood T cells in healthy people across ages. TCRdb used MiXCR to reprocess the 5' RACE reads, holding one entry per CDR3 protein. In the table there are under 2,000,000 distinct CDR3 sequences, about 50% of which are singletons. Sample: blood. These receptors were taken from a middle-aged woman in good health. CDR3s include the opening cysteine and the closing phenylalanine or tryptophan. The order of the fields is D gene, J gene, V gene, clone size, CDR3 protein, CDR3 DNA. A D gene is named only where the DNA matches it firmly. Size tells how often a clone was seen (once, few, many) or the class of an expanded clone, and some rows leave it out.

. | TRBJ2-2 | TRBV3-1 | . | CASSRGVMTGELFF | TGTGCCAGCAGCCGGGGAGTGATGACCGGGGAGCTGTTTTTT
TRBD1 | TRBJ1-2 | TRBV12-3/TRBV12-4 | . | CASRPTGARANYGYTF | TGTGCCAGCAGGCCGACAGGGGCTAGAGCTAACTATGGCTACACCTTC
. | TRBJ2-1 | TRBV24-1 | . | CATSARSTYNEQFF | TGTGCCACCAGTGCCAGGTCAACCTACAATGAGCAGTTCTTC
TRBD1 | TRBJ2-3 | TRBV7-9 | . | CASSPRVGTGGVEQSDTQYF | TGTGCCAGCAGCCCCCGAGTGGGGACAGGGGGAGTTGAGCAGTCAGATACGCAGTATTTT
. | TRBJ1-1 | TRBV11-2 | . | CASSLDGGTYTEAFF | TGTGCCAGCAGCTTAGATGGAGGGACCTACACTGAAGCTTTCTTT
. | TRBJ2-1 | TRBV3-1 | once | CASSQVGGAGDEQFF | TGTGCCAGCAGCCAAGTAGGGGGGGCAGGGGATGAGCAGTTCTTC
. | TRBJ2-5 | TRBV24-1 | . | CAISYRMGETQYF | TGTGCCATCTCTTACCGGATGGGGGAGACCCAGTACTTC
. | TRBJ2-5 | TRBV28 | few | CASSLVAAYQETQYF | TGTGCCAGCAGTTTAGTGGCAGCGTACCAAGAGACCCAGTACTTC
TRBD1 | TRBJ1-2 | TRBV27 | . | CASSTGQLYGYTF | TGTGCCAGCAGTACGGGACAGCTCTATGGCTACACCTTC
TRBD1 | TRBJ1-1 | TRBV27 | . | CASSFSRTGPNTEAFF | TGTGCCAGCAGTTTTTCCCGGACAGGACCGAACACTGAAGCTTTCTTT
TRBD2 | TRBJ2-3 | TRBV20-1 | . | CSAQPLAGAYTDTQYF | TGCAGTGCTCAACCCCTAGCGGGGGCGTACACAGATACGCAGTATTTT
. | TRBJ2-5 | TRBV7-2 | . | CASSPSGLGETQYF | TGTGCCAGCAGCCCCTCGGGACTCGGAGAGACCCAGTACTTC